The rows below give T cell receptor beta chains drawn from one sample of a study of tumour-infiltrating T cells in Burkitt lymphoma. Only in-frame clones appear in the TCRdb table, and some are missing; sequencing was by immunoSEQ multiplex PCR. The table shows about 4,900 clones, with about a tenth occurring only once. Sample: tumor tissue. The receptors come from a human donor with diffuse large B-cell lymphoma. Both conserved end residues are part of each CDR3. D genes are given only for firm matches. Size values are once, few and many counts, or a class for expanded clones, and some rows have none.

.,TRBJ2-2,TRBV19,TRBD1,TGTGCCAGTAGTATAGCCGCAGGGGGCTGGGACACCGGGGAGCTGTTTTTT,CASSIAAGGWDTGELFF
.,TRBJ2-3,TRBV7-9,.,TGTGCCAGCACCCCGGGCCTGGGGGGCCGACTCACAGATACGCAGTATTTT,CASTPGLGGRLTDTQYF
.,TRBJ1-1,TRBV5-1,.,TGCGCCAGCAGCTTGGGTGTAACGGTGAACACTGAAGCTTTCTTT,CASSLGVTVNTEAFF
few,TRBJ2-7,TRBV27,.,TGTGCCAGCAGTTTATCGCGACAGGTAGTTAATCGGTACGAGCAGTACTTC,CASSLSRQVVNRYEQYF
.,TRBJ1-1,TRBV2,.,TGTGCCAGCAGTGCGCGGCGGGCGGCGGGAGCTTTCTTT,CASSARRAAGAFF
few,TRBJ1-2,TRBV2,.,TGTGCCACCCAACGACTTACTAACTATGGCTACACCTTC,CATQRLTNYGYTF
few,TRBJ1-1,TRBV6-1,TRBD1,TGTGCCAGCAGTGGACAGGGAACGGGGACTGAAGCTTTCTTT,CASSGQGTGTEAFF
few,TRBJ1-3,TRBV7-9,.,TGTGCCAGCACCGAGTTCGGGTTCTCTGGAAACACTATATATTTT,CASTEFGFSGNTIYF
.,TRBJ1-4,TRBV18,.,TGTGCCACCGGGGGCAGGGGTGCAACTAATGAAAAACTGTTTTTT,CATGGRGATNEKLFF
.,TRBJ1-6,TRBV15,TRBD1,TGTGCCACCAGCAGAGTCGAGGGACAGCTTGTTTCACCCCTCCACTTT,CATSRVEGQLVSPLHF
few,TRBJ2-1,TRBV30,.,TGTGCCTGGGACAGGAAGTCAAACAATGAGCAGTTCTTC,CAWDRKSNNEQFF
.,TRBJ2-3,TRBV28,.,TGTGCCAGCAGTTCGGGAGCCGAGGATACGCAGTATTTT,CASSSGAEDTQYF
.,TRBJ2-1,TRBV7-6,TRBD1,TGTGCCAGCAGCCCCGCGAGGGGACAGCTCCCGGAGTTCTTC,CASSPARGQLPEFF
.,TRBJ2-1,TRBV9,.,TGTGCCAGCAGCGGGGACCACAATGAGCAGTTCTTC,CASSGDHNEQFF
.,TRBJ2-3,TRBV14,.,TGTGCCAGCAGCCAAGAATTGGTAGCCGCAGATACGCAGTATTTT,CASSQELVAADTQYF
few,TRBJ2-3,TRBV7-9,TRBD1,TGTGCCAGCAGCCTCGGACAGGGGGCGAGTCGTGGGACAGATACGCAGTATTTT,CASSLGQGASRGTDTQYF
.,TRBJ2-3,TRBV4-1,TRBD2,TGCGCCAGCAGCCAAGAAGCGGGGGCGTACGGAGGCACAGATACGCAGTATTTT,CASSQEAGAYGGTDTQYF
few,TRBJ1-2,TRBV4-1,TRBD1,TGCGCCAGCAGCCAAGATTCGGTCTGGACAGGTCTCCCCACCTTC,CASSQDSVWTGLPTF
.,TRBJ2-1,TRBV29-1,TRBD1,TGCAGCGTCGCAGGACAGGGGGCGTCTCCGTTCTCCTACAATGAGCAGTTCTTC,CSVAGQGASPFSYNEQFF